This T cell receptor (beta chain) was sequenced in a study of regulatory T cells in long-lasting Graves disease. Study-level points and caveats: Small sample size may have lowered accuracy.

Libraries of TCR beta came from iRepertoire HTBI primers plus Arm-PCR of CDR3 regions. TCRdb re-analysed the multiplex PCR reads in MiXCR, keeping a single row per CDR3 protein. The sample contains about 560,000 distinct CDR3 sequences, around 16% of which appear only once. The ends lost 8 bases at V and 5 bases at J; junction bases unmatched: 7. The CDR3 spans 13 residues. CDR1 is SEHNR and CDR2 is FQNEAQ in the germline V gene (reference sequence). The table lists this clonotype with a few counts. Its antigen is not identified. The time point was: newly diagnosed GD, antithyroid drugs for less than 3 months. Extracted PBMC RNA gave rise to the TCR library. This same sample was also taken into another study, of T cells in Graves' hyperthyroidism and ophthalmopathy. That report adds: A set of HTBI primers served as the primers for a first-round RT-PCR of the TCR CDR3. Model output signaled ophthalmopathy a median around 6.9 months ahead of onset.

The genes are TRBV7-9 and TRBJ2-3, with 7 bases matching TRBD1. The input for sequencing was peripheral blood mononuclear cells (PBMCs), taken at new diagnosis, from a patient treated with antithyroid drugs. The TCR originated in a man between 18 and 29 years old with Graves disease. The CDR3 DNA reads as TGTGCCAGCGAGTACAGGGGAGAAGATACGCAGTATTTT. Protein: CASEYRGEDTQYF.